These T cell receptor beta chains were read from a single sample in a study of Ad26.COV2.S vaccination and SARS-CoV-2 variants. This table comes from immunoSEQ multiplex PCR, and its TCRdb copy is limited to in-frame clones, with some not included. The table includes roughly 300,000 clones, 65% to 90% detected once. The sequenced sample was peripheral blood, obtained in a trial of Ad26.COV2.S vaccine versus placebo. These receptors all come from a person aged 18-60 years who received the Ad26.COV2.S COVID-19 vaccine or a placebo. CDR3s include the opening cysteine and the closing phenylalanine or tryptophan. D genes are given only for firm matches. Expanded clones get a size class; other rows say once, few or many, or leave the size out.

d_call	clone_size	v_call	j_call	cdr3_aa	cdr3_nt
.	once	TRBV27	TRBJ1-2	CASSVGQVGNYGYTF	TGTGCCAGCAGTGTCGGCCAGGTGGGCAACTATGGCTACACCTTC
.	.	TRBV29-1	TRBJ2-4	CSVGGDQINIQYF	TGCAGCGTTGGAGGGGACCAGATAAACATTCAGTACTTC
TRBD1	.	TRBV5-1	TRBJ2-7	CASSQTWTGSEQYF	TGCGCCAGCAGCCAGACTTGGACAGGGAGCGAGCAGTACTTC
.	.	TRBV7-9	TRBJ1-2	CASSRGGERYGYTF	TGTGCCAGCAGCCGAGGGGGGGAAAGGTATGGCTACACCTTC
.	.	TRBV28	TRBJ1-4	CASGDFVVPGGEKLFF	TGTGCCAGCGGGGATTTTGTCGTTCCAGGAGGTGAAAAACTGTTTTTT
.	.	TRBV24-1	TRBJ1-2	CATSDLKPSNYGYTF	TGTGCCACCAGTGATTTGAAACCGTCTAACTATGGCTACACCTTC
.	.	TRBV6-5	TRBJ1-2	CASSYFPEPPGYTF	TGTGCCAGCAGTTACTTCCCCGAGCCGCCGGGCTACACCTTC
.	.	TRBV18	TRBJ2-3	CASSLTDTQYF	TGTGCCAGCTCACTCACAGATACGCAGTATTTT
.	.	TRBV15	TRBJ2-6	CATRGGANVLTF	TGTGCCACCAGGGGTGGGGCCAACGTCCTGACTTTC
.	few	TRBV6-5	TRBJ1-1	CASSSRLTEAFF	TGTGCCAGCAGTTCGCGGCTCACTGAAGCTTTCTTT
TRBD1	.	TRBV6-5	TRBJ1-6	CASRNRGSGSPLHF	TGTGCCAGCAGAAACAGGGGTTCGGGATCACCCCTCCACTTT
.	.	TRBV5-1	TRBJ1-2	CASSPTSDTPIRYLF	TGCGCCAGCAGCCCAACCTCAGACACTCCCATTCGGTATCTTTTC
.	.	TRBV28	TRBJ1-4	CASSMGAVNEKLFF	TGTGCCAGCAGTATGGGTGCTGTTAATGAAAAACTGTTTTTT
.	.	TRBV18	TRBJ1-2	CASSPRLIGDDGYTF	TGTGCCAGCTCACCGCGGTTGATTGGGGATGATGGCTACACCTTC
TRBD2	.	TRBV12-3/TRBV12-4	TRBJ2-7	CASRRVGGDEQYF	TGTGCCAGCAGGCGAGTGGGAGGGGACGAGCAGTACTTC
TRBD1	.	TRBV27	TRBJ2-1	CASSLRQGLTYNEQFF	TGTGCCAGCAGTTTACGACAGGGTCTTACCTACAATGAGCAGTTCTTC
.	.	TRBV16	TRBJ2-5	CASSQSRETQYF	TGTGCCAGCAGCCAATCGCGGGAGACCCAGTACTTC
.	.	TRBV23-1	TRBJ1-5	CASSIDRTLQPQHF	TGCGCCAGCAGCATAGACAGGACCCTCCAGCCCCAGCATTTT
.	.	TRBV27	TRBJ2-2	CASTPMEALNTGELFF	TGTGCCAGCACCCCCATGGAGGCCTTGAACACCGGGGAGCTGTTTTTT
.	.	TRBV5-3	TRBJ2-7	CARSLEAVGTDEQYF	TGTGCCAGAAGCTTGGAGGCGGTGGGGACTGACGAGCAGTACTTC
.	.	TRBV21-1	TRBJ1-5	CASSKPVGREKVPNQPQHF	TGTGCCAGCAGCAAACCCGTGGGCAGGGAGAAGGTACCCAATCAGCCCCAGCATTTT
.	.	TRBV6-2/TRBV6-3	TRBJ2-7	CASSLRQGVSYEQYF	TGTGCCAGCAGTTTACGCCAGGGAGTCTCCTACGAGCAGTACTTC
.	.	TRBV6-2/TRBV6-3	TRBJ1-4	CASSPDRTATNEKLFF	TGTGCCAGCAGTCCAGACAGGACAGCAACTAATGAAAAACTGTTTTTT
.	.	TRBV6-2/TRBV6-3	TRBJ2-3	CASSYVRITDTQYF	TGTGCCAGCAGTTACGTGAGGATCACAGATACGCAGTATTTT
.	.	TRBV28	TRBJ1-5	CASSDGWSGSGYQPQHF	TGTGCCAGCAGTGACGGGTGGTCAGGGTCAGGATATCAGCCCCAGCATTTT
.	.	TRBV4-3	TRBJ1-1	CASSHQTERGEAFF	TGCGCCAGCAGCCACCAGACCGAGAGGGGCGAAGCTTTCTTT
TRBD1	few	TRBV27	TRBJ2-2	CASSLPDRGGSSTGELFF	TGTGCCAGCAGTTTACCCGACAGGGGAGGTAGTAGCACCGGGGAGCTGTTTTTT
TRBD2	.	TRBV27	TRBJ2-3	CASSPGASGAIDTQYF	TGTGCCAGCAGCCCAGGGGCTAGCGGGGCCATAGATACGCAGTATTTT
TRBD1	.	TRBV7-9	TRBJ2-5	CASSSGTDGETQYF	TGTGCCAGCAGCTCGGGGACAGATGGGGAGACCCAGTACTTC
.	.	TRBV4-3	TRBJ2-5	CASSQAGPAETQYF	TGCGCCAGCAGCCAAGCGGGCCCCGCGGAGACCCAGTACTTC
.	.	TRBV4-3	TRBJ2-1	CASSPQSAGGEQFF	TGCGCCAGCAGCCCCCAATCCGCCGGTGGTGAGCAGTTCTTC
.	once	TRBV9	TRBJ2-7	CASSPPGGYEQYF	TGTGCCAGCAGCCCCCCCGGCGGGTACGAGCAGTACTTC
.	.	TRBV25-1	TRBJ1-2	CASSFEAGYGYTF	TGTGCCAGCAGTTTCGAGGCCGGGTATGGCTACACCTTC
.	.	TRBV4-1	TRBJ1-4	CASSQGGPNEKLFF	TGCGCCAGCAGCCAAGGGGGGCCTAATGAAAAACTGTTTTTT
.	.	TRBV6-1	TRBJ2-4	CASSELGGHLAKNIQYF	TGTGCCAGCAGTGAACTGGGAGGCCACCTAGCCAAAAACATTCAGTACTTC
TRBD1	.	TRBV11-2	TRBJ2-1	CASSSPYRGNEQFF	TGTGCCAGCAGCTCCCCCTACAGGGGGAATGAGCAGTTCTTC
.	few	TRBV6-5	TRBJ2-7	CASTLDTTGQQYF	TGTGCCAGCACTTTAGACACCACTGGGCAGCAGTACTTC